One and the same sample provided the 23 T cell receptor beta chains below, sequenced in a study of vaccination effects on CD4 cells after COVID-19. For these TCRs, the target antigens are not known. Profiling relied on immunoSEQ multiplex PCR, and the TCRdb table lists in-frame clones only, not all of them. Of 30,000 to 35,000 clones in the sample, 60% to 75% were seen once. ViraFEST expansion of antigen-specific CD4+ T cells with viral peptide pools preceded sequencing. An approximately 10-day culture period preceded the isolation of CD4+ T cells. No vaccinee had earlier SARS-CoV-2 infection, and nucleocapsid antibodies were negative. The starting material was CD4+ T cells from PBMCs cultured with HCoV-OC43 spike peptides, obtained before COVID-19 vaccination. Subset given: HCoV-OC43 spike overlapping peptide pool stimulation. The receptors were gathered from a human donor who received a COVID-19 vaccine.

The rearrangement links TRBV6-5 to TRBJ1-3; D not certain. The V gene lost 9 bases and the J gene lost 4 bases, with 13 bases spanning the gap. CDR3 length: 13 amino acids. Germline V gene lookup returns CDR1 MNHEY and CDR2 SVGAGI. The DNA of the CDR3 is TGTGCCAGTCAGGAGGGTCGGGGAAACACCATATATTTT. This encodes CASQEGRGNTIYF.

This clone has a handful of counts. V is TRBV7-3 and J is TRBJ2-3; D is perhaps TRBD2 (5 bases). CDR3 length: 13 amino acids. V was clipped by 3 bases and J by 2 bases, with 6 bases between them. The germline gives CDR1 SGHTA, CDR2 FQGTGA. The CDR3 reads CASSLGVTDTQYF. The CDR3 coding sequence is TGTGCCAGCAGCTTGGGAGTCACAGATACGCAGTATTTT.

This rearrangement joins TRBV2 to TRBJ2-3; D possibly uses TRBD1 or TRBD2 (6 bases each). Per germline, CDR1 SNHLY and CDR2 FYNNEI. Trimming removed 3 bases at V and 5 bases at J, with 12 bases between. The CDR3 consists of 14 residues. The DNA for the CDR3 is TGTGCCAGCAGTGATAGGGGGGCGGGAGATACGCAGTATTTT. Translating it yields CASSDRGAGDTQYF.

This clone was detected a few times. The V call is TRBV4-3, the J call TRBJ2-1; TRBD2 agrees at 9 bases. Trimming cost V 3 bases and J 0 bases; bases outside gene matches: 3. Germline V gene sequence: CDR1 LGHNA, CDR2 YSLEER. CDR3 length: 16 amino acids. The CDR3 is CASSQYSGSSYNEQFF. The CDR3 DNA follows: TGCGCCAGCAGCCAGTATAGCGGGAGCTCCTACAATGAGCAGTTCTTC.

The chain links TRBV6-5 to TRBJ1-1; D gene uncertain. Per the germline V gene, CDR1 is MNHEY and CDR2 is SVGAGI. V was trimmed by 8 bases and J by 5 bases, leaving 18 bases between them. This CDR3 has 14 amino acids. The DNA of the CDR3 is TGTGCCAGCTTCCGGGGAGGAAGCGGGACTGAAGCTTTCTTT. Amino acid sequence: CASFRGGSGTEAFF.

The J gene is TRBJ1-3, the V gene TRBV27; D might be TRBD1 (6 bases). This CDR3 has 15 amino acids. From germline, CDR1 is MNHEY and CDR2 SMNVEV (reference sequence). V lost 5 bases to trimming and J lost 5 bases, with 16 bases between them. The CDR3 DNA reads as TGTGCCAGCAGTCCGACAGGAGTCGACCGAAACACCATATATTTT. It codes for CASSPTGVDRNTIYF.

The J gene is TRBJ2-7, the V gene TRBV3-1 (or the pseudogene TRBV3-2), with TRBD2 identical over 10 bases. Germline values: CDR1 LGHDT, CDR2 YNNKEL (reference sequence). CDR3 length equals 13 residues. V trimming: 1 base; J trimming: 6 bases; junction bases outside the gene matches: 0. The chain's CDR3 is CASSQGLAGEQYF. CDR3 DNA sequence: TGTGCCAGCAGCCAAGGACTAGCGGGCGAGCAGTACTTC.

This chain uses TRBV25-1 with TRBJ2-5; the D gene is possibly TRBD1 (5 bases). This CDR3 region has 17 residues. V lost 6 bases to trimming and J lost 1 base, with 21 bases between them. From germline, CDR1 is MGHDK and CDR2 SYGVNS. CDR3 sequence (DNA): TGTGCCAGCAGCCCGAGATCGGACATTTCGCCCCAAGAGACCCAGTACTTC. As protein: CASSPRSDISPQETQYF.

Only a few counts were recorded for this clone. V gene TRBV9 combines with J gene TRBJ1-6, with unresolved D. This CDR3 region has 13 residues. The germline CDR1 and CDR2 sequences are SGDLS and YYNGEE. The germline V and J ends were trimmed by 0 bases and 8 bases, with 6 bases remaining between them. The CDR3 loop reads CASSVAGDSPLHF. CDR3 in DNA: TGTGCCAGCAGCGTAGCGGGAGATTCACCCCTCCACTTT.

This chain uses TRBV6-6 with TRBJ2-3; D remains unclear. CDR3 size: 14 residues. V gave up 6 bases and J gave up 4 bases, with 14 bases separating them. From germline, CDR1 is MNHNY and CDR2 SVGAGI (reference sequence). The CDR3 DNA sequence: TGTGCCAGCAGGGGCGACCTTGTAGCAGATACGCAGTATTTT. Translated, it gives CASRGDLVADTQYF.

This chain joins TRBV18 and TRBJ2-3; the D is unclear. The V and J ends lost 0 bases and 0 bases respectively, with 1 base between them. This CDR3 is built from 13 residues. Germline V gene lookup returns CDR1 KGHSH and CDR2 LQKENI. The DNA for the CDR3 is TGTGCCAGCTCACCACCGAGCACAGATACGCAGTATTTT. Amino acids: CASSPPSTDTQYF.

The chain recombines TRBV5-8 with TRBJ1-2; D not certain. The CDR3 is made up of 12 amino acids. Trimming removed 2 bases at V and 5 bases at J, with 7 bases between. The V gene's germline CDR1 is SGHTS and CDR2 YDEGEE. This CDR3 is CASSLLDYGYTF. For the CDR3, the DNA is TGTGCCAGCAGCTTACTAGATTATGGCTACACCTTC.

DNA for the CDR3: TGTGCCAGCTCCCCTATCGAAAGGACAAGCGAAGCTTTCTTT. It yields the protein CASSPIERTSEAFF. The chain joins TRBV18 to TRBJ1-1, with D possibly TRBD1 on 5 matching bases. The CDR3 spans 14 residues. CDR1 is KGHSH, CDR2 LQKENI, per germline. The V and J ends lost 6 bases and 8 bases respectively, with 19 bases between them. Full variable domain (missing parts from reference TRBV18 and TRBJ1-1): NAGVMQNPRHLVRRRGQEARLRCSPMKGHSHVYWYRQLPEEGLKFMVYLQKENIIDESGMPKERFSAEFPKEGPSILRIQQVVRGDSAAYFCASSPIERTSEAFFGQGTRLTVV.

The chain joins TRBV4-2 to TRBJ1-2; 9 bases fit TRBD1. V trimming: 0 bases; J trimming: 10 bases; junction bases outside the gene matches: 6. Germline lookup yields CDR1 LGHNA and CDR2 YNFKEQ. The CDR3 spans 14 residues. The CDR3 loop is CASSQDGTGRVYTF. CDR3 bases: TGTGCCAGCAGCCAAGATGGGACAGGGCGCGTCTACACCTTC.

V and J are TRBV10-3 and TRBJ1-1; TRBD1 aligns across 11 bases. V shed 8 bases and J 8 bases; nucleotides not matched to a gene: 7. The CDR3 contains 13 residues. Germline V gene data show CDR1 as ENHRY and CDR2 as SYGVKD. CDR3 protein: CAIRPGQGAEAFF. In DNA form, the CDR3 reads TGTGCCATCCGCCCAGGACAGGGGGCCGAAGCTTTCTTT.

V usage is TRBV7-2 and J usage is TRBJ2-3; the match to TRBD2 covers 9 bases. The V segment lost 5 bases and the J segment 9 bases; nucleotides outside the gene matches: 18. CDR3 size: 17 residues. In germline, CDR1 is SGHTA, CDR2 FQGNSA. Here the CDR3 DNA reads TGTGCCAGCAGCCAACTAATTGGGGCGGGGGGGATGGGAACGCAGTATTTT. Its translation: CASSQLIGAGGMGTQYF.

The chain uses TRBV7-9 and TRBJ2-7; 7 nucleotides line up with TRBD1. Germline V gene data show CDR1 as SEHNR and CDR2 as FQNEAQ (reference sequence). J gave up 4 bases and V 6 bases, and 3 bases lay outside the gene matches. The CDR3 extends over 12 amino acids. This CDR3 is CASRSQGYEQYF. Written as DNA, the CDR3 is TGTGCCAGCAGGTCACAGGGGTACGAGCAGTACTTC.

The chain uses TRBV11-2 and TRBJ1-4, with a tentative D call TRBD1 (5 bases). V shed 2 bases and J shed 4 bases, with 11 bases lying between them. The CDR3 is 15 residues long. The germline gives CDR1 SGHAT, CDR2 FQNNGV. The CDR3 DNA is TGTGCCAGCAGCTTAAGGGCAGGGTTTAATGAAAAACTGTTTTTT. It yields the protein CASSLRAGFNEKLFF.

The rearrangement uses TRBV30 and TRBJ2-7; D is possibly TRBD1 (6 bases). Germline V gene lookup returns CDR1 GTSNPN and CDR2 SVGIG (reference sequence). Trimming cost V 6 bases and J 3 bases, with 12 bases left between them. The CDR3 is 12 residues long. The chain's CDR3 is CACLGANYEQYF. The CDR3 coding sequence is TGTGCCTGTCTGGGGGCAAACTACGAGCAGTACTTC.

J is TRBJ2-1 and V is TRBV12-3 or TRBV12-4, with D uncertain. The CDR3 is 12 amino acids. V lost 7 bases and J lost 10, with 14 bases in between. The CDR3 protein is CASNIYRREQFF. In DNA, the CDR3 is TGTGCCAGCAACATTTATAGACGCGAGCAGTTCTTC.

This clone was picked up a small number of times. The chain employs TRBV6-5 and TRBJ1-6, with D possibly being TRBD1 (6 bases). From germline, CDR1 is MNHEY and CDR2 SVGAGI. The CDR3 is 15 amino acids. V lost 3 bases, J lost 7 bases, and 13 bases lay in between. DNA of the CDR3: TGTGCCAGCAGTTATGGCGGCAGGGGCAATTCACCCCTCCACTTT. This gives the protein CASSYGGRGNSPLHF.

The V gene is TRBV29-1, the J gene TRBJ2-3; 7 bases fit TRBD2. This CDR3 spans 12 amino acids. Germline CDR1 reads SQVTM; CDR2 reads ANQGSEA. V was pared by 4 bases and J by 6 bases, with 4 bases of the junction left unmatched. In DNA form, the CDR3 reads TGCAGCGTTGGGGAGGGAGGGGATACGCAGTATTTT. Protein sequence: CSVGEGGDTQYF.

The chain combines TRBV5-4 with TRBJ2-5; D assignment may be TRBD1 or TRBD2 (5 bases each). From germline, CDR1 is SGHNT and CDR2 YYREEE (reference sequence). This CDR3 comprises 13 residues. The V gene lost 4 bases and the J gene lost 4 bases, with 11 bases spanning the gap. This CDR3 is CASSPGTGETQYF. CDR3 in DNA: TGTGCCAGCAGCCCAGGGACGGGAGAGACCCAGTACTTC.